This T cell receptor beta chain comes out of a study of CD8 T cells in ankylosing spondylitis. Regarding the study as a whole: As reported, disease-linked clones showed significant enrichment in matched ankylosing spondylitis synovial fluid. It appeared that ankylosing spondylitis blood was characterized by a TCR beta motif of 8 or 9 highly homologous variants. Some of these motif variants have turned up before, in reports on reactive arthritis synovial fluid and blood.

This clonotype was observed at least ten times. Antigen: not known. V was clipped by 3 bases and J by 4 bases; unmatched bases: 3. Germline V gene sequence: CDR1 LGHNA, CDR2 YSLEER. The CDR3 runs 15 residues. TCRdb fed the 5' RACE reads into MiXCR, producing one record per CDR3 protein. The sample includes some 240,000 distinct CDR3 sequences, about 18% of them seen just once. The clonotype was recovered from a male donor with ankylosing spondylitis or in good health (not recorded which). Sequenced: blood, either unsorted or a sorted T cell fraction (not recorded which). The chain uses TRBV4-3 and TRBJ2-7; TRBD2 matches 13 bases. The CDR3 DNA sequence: TGCGCCAGCAGCCACGGGACTAGCGGGACATACGAGCAGTACTTC. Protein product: CASSHGTSGTYEQYF.